These T cell receptor beta chains were read from a single sample in a study of blood T cell repertoires in COVID-19. Sequencing was performed with immunoSEQ multiplex PCR; in TCRdb, only in-frame clones are kept and a portion is missing. The repertoire includes around 100,000 clones, over 80% of them detected once, and 10% to 15% sits in the top ten. Specimen: peripheral blood. These receptors all stem from a man in his fifties or sixties with active or convalescent COVID-19. CDR3s include the opening cysteine and the closing phenylalanine or tryptophan. D genes are given only for firm matches. Size is omitted from some rows. Given values are once, few, many or a class for expanded clones.

clone_size: NA
v_call: TRBV19
d_call: TRBD1
j_call: TRBJ1-1
cdr3_length: 13
cdr3_aa: CASSSQGATEAFF
cdr3_nt: TGTGCCAGTAGTAGCCAGGGGGCGACTGAAGCTTTCTTT

clone_size: NA
v_call: TRBV15
d_call: TRBD1
j_call: TRBJ2-3
cdr3_length: 17
cdr3_aa: CATSGPGQGDSNQPQYF
cdr3_nt: TGTGCCACCAGCGGACCGGGACAGGGGGATAGCAATCAGCCCCAGTATTTT

clone_size: few
v_call: TRBV6-1
d_call: NA
j_call: TRBJ2-7
cdr3_length: 14
cdr3_aa: CASSERGGNYEQYF
cdr3_nt: TGTGCCAGCAGTGAAAGGGGGGGTAACTACGAGCAGTACTTC

clone_size: NA
v_call: TRBV5-1
d_call: NA
j_call: TRBJ2-1
cdr3_length: 15
cdr3_aa: CASRLGQFSYNEQFF
cdr3_nt: TGCGCCAGCAGGTTAGGACAGTTCTCCTACAATGAGCAGTTCTTC

clone_size: once
v_call: TRBV4-1
d_call: NA
j_call: TRBJ2-4
cdr3_length: 19
cdr3_aa: CASSQEWAEFLLAKNIQYF
cdr3_nt: TGCGCCAGCAGCCAAGAATGGGCAGAATTTTTACTAGCCAAAAACATTCAGTACTTC

clone_size: medium-sized
v_call: TRBV4-1
d_call: NA
j_call: TRBJ1-5
cdr3_length: 15
cdr3_aa: CASSQDRGIGQPQHF
cdr3_nt: TGCGCCAGCAGCCAAGACAGGGGTATCGGTCAGCCCCAGCATTTT

clone_size: NA
v_call: TRBV28
d_call: TRBD1
j_call: TRBJ1-4
cdr3_length: 16
cdr3_aa: CASQDNTGGAVEKLFF
cdr3_nt: TGTGCCAGCCAGGACAATACAGGGGGCGCTGTGGAAAAACTGTTTTTT

clone_size: NA
v_call: TRBV28
d_call: NA
j_call: TRBJ2-5
cdr3_length: 13
cdr3_aa: CASSFLGAGTQYF
cdr3_nt: TGTGCCAGCAGTTTTTTGGGGGCTGGGACCCAGTACTTC

clone_size: NA
v_call: TRBV6-5
d_call: TRBD2
j_call: TRBJ2-7
cdr3_length: 13
cdr3_aa: CASVAGGLYEQYF
cdr3_nt: TGTGCCAGCGTCGCGGGGGGACTCTACGAGCAGTACTTC

clone_size: once
v_call: TRBV11-1
d_call: NA
j_call: TRBJ2-7
cdr3_length: 16
cdr3_aa: CASSLNSQGFLDEQYF
cdr3_nt: TGTGCCAGCAGCTTGAATAGCCAGGGGTTTCTGGACGAGCAGTACTTC

clone_size: once
v_call: TRBV5-1
d_call: TRBD1
j_call: TRBJ2-1
cdr3_length: 13
cdr3_aa: CASSGTGADEQFF
cdr3_nt: TGCGCCAGCAGCGGGACAGGGGCCGATGAGCAGTTCTTC

clone_size: NA
v_call: TRBV27
d_call: TRBD1
j_call: TRBJ1-6
cdr3_length: 15
cdr3_aa: CASSSTGARDSPLHF
cdr3_nt: TGTGCCAGCAGTTCGACAGGGGCGCGAGATTCACCCCTCCACTTT

clone_size: NA
v_call: TRBV7-8
d_call: TRBD2
j_call: TRBJ2-2
cdr3_length: 17
cdr3_aa: CASSLLAGGTSTGELFF
cdr3_nt: TGTGCCAGCAGCTTATTGGCGGGGGGCACTAGCACCGGGGAGCTGTTTTTT

clone_size: NA
v_call: TRBV5-1
d_call: NA
j_call: TRBJ1-2
cdr3_length: 13
cdr3_aa: CASSGGQIYGYTF
cdr3_nt: TGCGCCAGCAGCGGTGGACAGATCTATGGCTACACCTTC

clone_size: NA
v_call: TRBV7-9
d_call: NA
j_call: TRBJ1-6
cdr3_length: 12
cdr3_aa: CASSLSPSPLHF
cdr3_nt: TGTGCCAGCAGCTTAAGCCCCTCACCCCTCCACTTT

clone_size: NA
v_call: TRBV5-1
d_call: TRBD2
j_call: TRBJ2-7
cdr3_length: 14
cdr3_aa: CASSFLAGSNEQYF
cdr3_nt: TGCGCCAGCAGCTTTCTAGCGGGATCTAACGAGCAGTACTTC

clone_size: once
v_call: TRBV7-8
d_call: TRBD2
j_call: TRBJ2-1
cdr3_length: 13
cdr3_aa: CASRDPAGDEQFF
cdr3_nt: TGTGCCAGCAGGGACCCAGCGGGGGATGAGCAGTTCTTC

clone_size: NA
v_call: TRBV6-4
d_call: NA
j_call: TRBJ1-1
cdr3_length: 13
cdr3_aa: CASRGGLGTEAFF
cdr3_nt: TGTGCCAGCAGGGGCGGGCTGGGGACTGAAGCTTTCTTT

clone_size: NA
v_call: TRBV5-4
d_call: TRBD1
j_call: TRBJ2-1
cdr3_length: 15
cdr3_aa: CASAPPGGQYNEQFF
cdr3_nt: TGTGCCAGCGCCCCCCCAGGGGGTCAGTACAATGAGCAGTTCTTC

clone_size: NA
v_call: TRBV6-5
d_call: NA
j_call: TRBJ1-5
cdr3_length: 13
cdr3_aa: CASREDGYQPQHF
cdr3_nt: TGTGCCAGCAGGGAGGACGGTTATCAGCCCCAGCATTTT

clone_size: NA
v_call: TRBV7-9
d_call: TRBD2
j_call: TRBJ2-1
cdr3_length: 16
cdr3_aa: CASSLSSGPYNNEQFF
cdr3_nt: TGTGCCAGCAGCTTATCTAGCGGGCCATATAACAATGAGCAGTTCTTC

clone_size: few
v_call: TRBV10-3
d_call: TRBD1
j_call: TRBJ1-3
cdr3_length: 13
cdr3_aa: CAIKGTAGNTIYF
cdr3_nt: TGTGCCATCAAAGGGACAGCCGGAAACACCATATATTTT

clone_size: NA
v_call: TRBV5-4
d_call: NA
j_call: TRBJ2-1
cdr3_length: 15
cdr3_aa: CASSSGQNSYNEQFF
cdr3_nt: TGTGCCAGCAGCTCAGGACAGAATTCCTACAATGAGCAGTTCTTC

clone_size: NA
v_call: TRBV18
d_call: TRBD1
j_call: TRBJ1-1
cdr3_length: 15
cdr3_aa: CASSQTGTVNTEAFF
cdr3_nt: TGTGCCAGCTCACAAACCGGGACAGTGAACACTGAAGCTTTCTTT

clone_size: once
v_call: TRBV2
d_call: NA
j_call: TRBJ1-5
cdr3_length: 16
cdr3_aa: CASSVISGGSNQPQHF
cdr3_nt: TGTGCCAGCAGTGTCATCTCGGGGGGTAGCAATCAGCCCCAGCATTTT

clone_size: NA
v_call: TRBV19
d_call: NA
j_call: TRBJ2-2
cdr3_length: 14
cdr3_aa: CASSALANTGELFF
cdr3_nt: TGTGCCAGTAGCGCACTAGCGAACACCGGGGAGCTGTTTTTT

clone_size: NA
v_call: TRBV5-1
d_call: TRBD1
j_call: TRBJ2-7
cdr3_length: 13
cdr3_aa: CASSPGQTYEQYF
cdr3_nt: TGCGCCAGCAGCCCGGGACAGACATACGAGCAGTACTTC

clone_size: once
v_call: TRBV3-1/TRBV3-2
d_call: NA
j_call: TRBJ2-1
cdr3_length: 12
cdr3_aa: CASSQSRDEQFF
cdr3_nt: TGTGCCAGCAGCCAATCACGGGATGAGCAGTTCTTC

clone_size: few
v_call: TRBV7-8
d_call: NA
j_call: TRBJ2-3
cdr3_length: 16
cdr3_aa: CASSEDSSSITDTQYF
cdr3_nt: TGTGCCAGCAGCGAGGACTCCAGCTCAATCACAGATACGCAGTATTTT

clone_size: NA
v_call: TRBV13
d_call: TRBD2
j_call: TRBJ2-3
cdr3_length: 18
cdr3_aa: CASSLARGAGRGMDTQYF
cdr3_nt: TGTGCCAGCAGCTTAGCCCGGGGAGCGGGGCGAGGTATGGATACGCAGTATTTT

clone_size: NA
v_call: TRBV5-4
d_call: NA
j_call: TRBJ2-3
cdr3_length: 14
cdr3_aa: CASSSGTSTDTQYF
cdr3_nt: TGTGCCAGCAGCTCGGGGACTAGCACAGATACGCAGTATTTT

clone_size: NA
v_call: TRBV25-1
d_call: NA
j_call: TRBJ2-3
cdr3_length: 18
cdr3_aa: CASNKFGWTPRNTDTQYF
cdr3_nt: TGTGCCAGCAATAAATTTGGGTGGACACCTAGAAACACAGATACGCAGTATTTT

clone_size: NA
v_call: TRBV9
d_call: NA
j_call: TRBJ2-1
cdr3_length: 13
cdr3_aa: CASSEGTLNEQFF
cdr3_nt: TGTGCCAGCAGCGAAGGGACTCTCAATGAGCAGTTCTTC

clone_size: NA
v_call: TRBV5-1
d_call: TRBD2
j_call: TRBJ2-7
cdr3_length: 14
cdr3_aa: CASSLSGGSYEQYF
cdr3_nt: TGCGCCAGCAGCTTGAGCGGGGGGTCCTACGAGCAGTACTTC

clone_size: NA
v_call: TRBV24-1
d_call: TRBD1
j_call: TRBJ2-2
cdr3_length: 16
cdr3_aa: CATSDFSQGAAGELFF
cdr3_nt: TGTGCCACCAGTGATTTCAGCCAGGGGGCAGCCGGGGAGCTGTTTTTT

clone_size: NA
v_call: TRBV10-3
d_call: TRBD1
j_call: TRBJ2-7
cdr3_length: 14
cdr3_aa: CAISEYDRGTEQYF
cdr3_nt: TGTGCCATCAGTGAGTACGACAGGGGTACCGAGCAGTACTTC

clone_size: NA
v_call: TRBV30
d_call: TRBD1
j_call: TRBJ1-5
cdr3_length: 12
cdr3_aa: CAWSADREPQHF
cdr3_nt: TGTGCCTGGAGTGCAGACAGGGAACCCCAGCATTTT

clone_size: NA
v_call: TRBV2
d_call: TRBD1
j_call: TRBJ1-5
cdr3_length: 13
cdr3_aa: CASIQGVDQPQHF
cdr3_nt: TGTGCCAGCATACAGGGGGTGGATCAGCCCCAGCATTTT

clone_size: NA
v_call: TRBV30
d_call: NA
j_call: TRBJ1-2
cdr3_length: 14
cdr3_aa: CASTTGVANYGYTF
cdr3_nt: TGTGCCTCAACTACCGGAGTAGCTAACTATGGCTACACCTTC

clone_size: NA
v_call: TRBV5-1
d_call: NA
j_call: TRBJ1-1
cdr3_length: 14
cdr3_aa: CASNSGNGGTEAFF
cdr3_nt: TGCGCCAGCAATTCGGGGAACGGGGGCACTGAAGCTTTCTTT

clone_size: NA
v_call: TRBV25-1
d_call: NA
j_call: TRBJ1-6
cdr3_length: 12
cdr3_aa: CASSEQGSPLHF
cdr3_nt: TGTGCCAGCAGTGAGCAGGGTTCACCCCTCCACTTT

clone_size: NA
v_call: TRBV2
d_call: NA
j_call: TRBJ2-7
cdr3_length: 13
cdr3_aa: CATSQTGLYEQYF
cdr3_nt: TGTGCCACGAGCCAAACAGGGCTCTACGAGCAGTACTTC

clone_size: NA
v_call: TRBV4-1
d_call: TRBD2
j_call: TRBJ2-7
cdr3_length: 16
cdr3_aa: CASSQELPSGDYEQYF
cdr3_nt: TGCGCCAGCAGCCAAGAGTTGCCTAGCGGGGATTACGAGCAGTACTTC

clone_size: NA
v_call: TRBV19
d_call: NA
j_call: TRBJ2-3
cdr3_length: 13
cdr3_aa: CASNLRVSDTQYF
cdr3_nt: TGTGCCAGTAATCTTCGTGTCTCAGATACGCAGTATTTT

clone_size: NA
v_call: TRBV11-2
d_call: TRBD2
j_call: TRBJ2-7
cdr3_length: 15
cdr3_aa: CASSFTSGAAYEQYF
cdr3_nt: TGTGCCAGCAGCTTTACTAGCGGAGCCGCCTACGAGCAGTACTTC

clone_size: once
v_call: TRBV7-9
d_call: TRBD1
j_call: TRBJ1-1
cdr3_length: 14
cdr3_aa: CASSLTGGNAEAFF
cdr3_nt: TGTGCCAGCAGCTTAACAGGGGGCAACGCTGAAGCTTTCTTT

clone_size: NA
v_call: TRBV2
d_call: TRBD2
j_call: TRBJ2-2
cdr3_length: 16
cdr3_aa: CASSVNPPGGAGELFF
cdr3_nt: TGTGCCAGCAGTGTAAACCCCCCGGGAGGGGCCGGGGAGCTGTTTTTT

clone_size: NA
v_call: TRBV29-1
d_call: NA
j_call: TRBJ1-2
cdr3_length: 13
cdr3_aa: CSTDSGDNYGYTF
cdr3_nt: TGCAGCACAGACTCAGGGGATAACTATGGCTACACCTTC

clone_size: NA
v_call: TRBV7-9
d_call: NA
j_call: TRBJ1-1
cdr3_length: 14
cdr3_aa: CASSLVGGRTEAFF
cdr3_nt: TGTGCCAGCAGCTTAGTTGGGGGGAGGACTGAAGCTTTCTTT

clone_size: NA
v_call: TRBV7-8
d_call: TRBD1
j_call: TRBJ2-7
cdr3_length: 14
cdr3_aa: CASSRSRGSGEQYF
cdr3_nt: TGTGCCAGCAGCCGTAGCAGGGGGTCGGGCGAGCAGTACTTC

clone_size: once
v_call: TRBV4-1
d_call: TRBD1
j_call: TRBJ2-7
cdr3_length: 16
cdr3_aa: CASSQDLTGGWYEQYF
cdr3_nt: TGCGCCAGCAGCCAAGATTTGACAGGGGGCTGGTACGAGCAGTACTTC

clone_size: NA
v_call: TRBV29-1
d_call: NA
j_call: TRBJ2-5
cdr3_length: 13
cdr3_aa: CSVETGGGETQYF
cdr3_nt: TGCAGCGTTGAAACGGGGGGCGGAGAGACCCAGTACTTC

clone_size: NA
v_call: TRBV6-5
d_call: TRBD2
j_call: TRBJ2-7
cdr3_length: 15
cdr3_aa: CASSYGGLRAPEQYF
cdr3_nt: TGTGCCAGCAGTTACGGGGGACTACGGGCCCCCGAGCAGTACTTC

clone_size: NA
v_call: TRBV7-9
d_call: TRBD2
j_call: TRBJ2-7
cdr3_length: 13
cdr3_aa: CATKTSGSYEQYF
cdr3_nt: TGTGCCACTAAGACTAGCGGGTCCTACGAGCAGTACTTC